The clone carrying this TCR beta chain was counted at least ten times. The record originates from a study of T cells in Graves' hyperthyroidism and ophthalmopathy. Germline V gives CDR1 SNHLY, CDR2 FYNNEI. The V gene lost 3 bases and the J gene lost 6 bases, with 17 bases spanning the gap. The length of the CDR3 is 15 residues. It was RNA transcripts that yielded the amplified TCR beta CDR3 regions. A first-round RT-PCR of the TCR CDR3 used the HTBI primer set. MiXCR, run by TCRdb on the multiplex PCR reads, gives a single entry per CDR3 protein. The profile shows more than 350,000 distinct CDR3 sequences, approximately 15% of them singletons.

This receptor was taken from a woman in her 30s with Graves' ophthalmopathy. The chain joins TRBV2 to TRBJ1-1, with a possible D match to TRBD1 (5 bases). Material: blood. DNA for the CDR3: TGTGCCAGCAGTGATACTGGGGGGGGGAGCGCTGAAGCTTTCTTT. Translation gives CASSDTGGGSAEAFF.